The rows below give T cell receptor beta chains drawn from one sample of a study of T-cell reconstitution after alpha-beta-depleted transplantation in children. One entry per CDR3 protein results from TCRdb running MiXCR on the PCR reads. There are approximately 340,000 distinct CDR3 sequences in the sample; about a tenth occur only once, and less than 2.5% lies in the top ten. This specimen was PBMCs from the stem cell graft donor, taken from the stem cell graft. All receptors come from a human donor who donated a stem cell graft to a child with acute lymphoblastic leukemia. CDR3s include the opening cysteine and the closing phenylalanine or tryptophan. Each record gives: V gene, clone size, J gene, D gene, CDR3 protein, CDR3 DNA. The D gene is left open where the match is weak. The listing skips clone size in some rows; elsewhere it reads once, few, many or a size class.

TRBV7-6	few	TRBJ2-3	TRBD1	CASSTNPGQITDTQYF	TGTGCCAGCAGCACTAATCCGGGACAGATCACAGATACGCAGTATTTT
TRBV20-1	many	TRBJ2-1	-	CSANDGSSYNEQFF	TGCAGTGCTAACGACGGGAGCTCCTACAATGAGCAGTTCTTC
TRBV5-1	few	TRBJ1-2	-	CASSPYNYGYTF	TGCGCCAGCAGCCCATATAACTATGGCTACACCTTC
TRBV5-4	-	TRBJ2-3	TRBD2	CASSLTSGGSYTQYF	TGTGCCAGCAGCTTGACTAGCGGGGGCTCGTATACGCAGTATTTT
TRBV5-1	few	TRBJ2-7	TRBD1	CASSPDGQGARYEQYF	TGCGCCAGCAGCCCGGATGGACAGGGGGCGCGTTACGAGCAGTACTTC
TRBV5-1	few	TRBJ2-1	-	CASSRGPGDEQFF	TGCGCCAGCAGCAGGGGTCCTGGGGATGAGCAGTTCTTC
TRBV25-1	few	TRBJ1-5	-	CASSEWENNQPQHF	TGTGCCAGCAGTGAATGGGAGAACAATCAGCCCCAGCATTTT
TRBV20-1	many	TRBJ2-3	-	CSARDLAGASTDTQYF	TGCAGTGCTAGAGATCTGGCGGGGGCCAGCACAGATACGCAGTATTTT
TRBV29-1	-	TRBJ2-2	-	CSADRGTGELFF	TGCAGCGCTGATCGGGGAACCGGGGAGCTGTTTTTT
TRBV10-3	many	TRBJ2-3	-	CAIREAAARPTDTQYF	TGTGCCATCAGGGAGGCCGCCGCCCGGCCCACAGATACGCAGTATTTT
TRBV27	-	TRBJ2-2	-	CASSLFSGELFF	TGTGCCAGCAGTTTGTTCAGCGGGGAGCTGTTTTTT
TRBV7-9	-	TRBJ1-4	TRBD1	CASSYWGQEEKLFF	TGTGCCAGCAGCTACTGGGGACAGGAGGAAAAACTGTTTTTT
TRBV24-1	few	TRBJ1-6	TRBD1	CATSRTGPSSYNSPLHF	TGTGCCACAAGTCGGACAGGGCCCAGCTCCTATAATTCACCCCTCCACTTT
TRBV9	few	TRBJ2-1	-	CASSVGSAINNEQFF	TGTGCCAGCAGCGTAGGGAGCGCGATTAACAATGAGCAGTTCTTC
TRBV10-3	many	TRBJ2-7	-	CAIRETSTKSYEQYF	TGTGCCATCAGAGAGACTTCCACAAAGAGCTACGAGCAGTACTTC
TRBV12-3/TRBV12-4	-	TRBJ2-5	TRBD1	CASSLHGQGKETQYF	TGTGCCAGCAGTTTACATGGACAGGGTAAAGAGACCCAGTACTTC
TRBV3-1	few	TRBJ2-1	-	CASSSKGTSRLNEQFF	TGTGCCAGCAGCTCCAAGGGCACTAGCCGTCTCAATGAGCAGTTCTTC
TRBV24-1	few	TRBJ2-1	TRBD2	CATSDPTGGRGNEQFF	TGTGCCACCAGTGATCCCACGGGCGGGAGAGGCAATGAGCAGTTCTTC